This entry lists 8 T cell receptor beta chains sequenced from one sample in a study of blood T cell repertoires in COVID-19. The data were produced by immunoSEQ multiplex PCR, yet TCRdb's version contains in-frame clones alone and is incomplete. The sample consists of 250,000 to 300,000 clones, more than 75% of them appearing once. Sequencing was performed on PBMCs or T cells enriched from blood (not recorded which). The source is a woman between 40 and 55 years old with acute COVID-19.

This clone came up once. CDR3 amino acids: CASSFSVGQANSPLHF. In DNA form, the CDR3 reads TGTGCCAGCAGCTTCTCGGTGGGCCAGGCGAATTCACCCCTCCACTTT. V usage is TRBV11-1 and J usage is TRBJ1-6; D not resolved. The CDR3 loop spans 16 amino acids. Germline assignment: CDR1 SGHAT and CDR2 FQDESV (reference sequence). Trimming shortened V by 3 bases and J by 7 bases, and 16 bases separated the two germline ends. The variable domain in full, with the rest retrieved from reference TRBV11-1 and TRBJ1-6, is EAEVAQSPRYKITEKSQAVAFWCDPISGHATLYWYRQILGQGPELLVQFQDESVVDDSQLPKDRFSAERLKGVDSTLKIQPAELGDSAMYLCASSFSVGQANSPLHFGNGTRLTVT.

The chain employs TRBV19 and TRBJ2-2; D is possibly TRBD1 (6 bases). The CDR3 sequence is 15 residues long. CDR1 is LNHDA and CDR2 is SQIVND in the germline V gene (reference sequence). V was cut by 4 bases and J by 5 bases, with 14 bases left in between. The CDR3 protein is CASSTRDTPTGELFF. The CDR3 region has the DNA TGTGCCAGTAGTACGAGGGACACCCCGACCGGGGAGCTGTTTTTT. Full variable domain (rest looked up from reference TRBV19 and TRBJ2-2): DGGITQSPKYLFRKEGQNVTLSCEQNLNHDAMYWYRQDPGQGLRLIYYSQIVNDFQKGDIAEGYSVSREKKESFPLTVTSAQKNPTAFYLCASSTRDTPTGELFFGEGSRLTVL.

The rearrangement uses TRBV18 and TRBJ1-1, with 9 positions matching TRBD1. The trim removed 3 bases at V and 5 bases at J, leaving 4 bases unmatched. Per the germline V gene, CDR1 is KGHSH and CDR2 is LQKENI. This CDR3 is built from 14 residues. As DNA, the CDR3 is TGTGCCAGCTCACCCTTTGGACAGGGGACTGAAGCTTTCTTT. It yields the protein CASSPFGQGTEAFF.

The chain has TRBV7-9 and TRBJ2-3; D possibly corresponds to TRBD1 (6 bases). The CDR3 has 16 amino acids. V was shortened by 5 bases and J by 0 bases, with 15 bases between the two germline ends. Germline V gene lookup returns CDR1 SEHNR and CDR2 FQNEAQ (reference sequence). The CDR3, as DNA: TGTGCCAGCAGCCCCGACAGGTCAACTAGCACAGATACGCAGTATTTT. Its translation is CASSPDRSTSTDTQYF.

The rearrangement uses TRBV18 and TRBJ1-3; D not resolved. The germline gives CDR1 KGHSH, CDR2 LQKENI. This CDR3 is built from 16 residues. V dropped 6 bases and J dropped 0 bases, with 15 bases sitting between them. In nucleotides, the CDR3 is TGTGCCAGCTCCCCCTACGCCATGAGCTCTGGAAACACCATATATTTT. Residues: CASSPYAMSSGNTIYF.

This clone was counted once. The chain combines TRBV3-1 (or the pseudogene TRBV3-2) with TRBJ2-3, with a possible D match to TRBD1 (6 bases). The germline V gene has CDR1 LGHDT and CDR2 YNNKEL (reference sequence). Trimming took off 4 bases at V and 8 bases at J, with 13 bases between the two ends. The CDR3 totals 13 residues. The CDR3 bases are TGTGCCAGCAGCCGGGAACAGGGTGGTACGCAGTATTTT. It yields the protein CASSREQGGTQYF.

CDR3 amino acids: CASSQSPVLDRVEDTIYF. As DNA, the CDR3 is TGCGCCAGCAGTCAATCCCCCGTCCTCGACAGGGTAGAAGACACCATATATTTT. The chain employs TRBV23-1 and TRBJ1-3; 7 bases line up with TRBD1. TRBV23-1 is an ORF, with its function uncertain. V shed 0 bases and J 8 bases; nucleotides not matched to a gene: 16. The CDR3 runs to 18 residues.

The rearrangement joins TRBV3-1 (or the pseudogene TRBV3-2) to TRBJ1-1; tentative D call: TRBD1 (6 bases). Trimming shortened V by 1 base and J by 3 bases, and 18 bases separated the two germline ends. CDR3 size: 17 residues. Germline loops: CDR1 LGHDT, CDR2 YNNKEL (reference sequence). The CDR3: CASSQVPWGGHDTEAFF. For the CDR3, the DNA is TGTGCCAGCAGCCAAGTCCCTTGGGGGGGGCACGACACTGAAGCTTTCTTT.